The subject of this entry is one T cell receptor (beta chain). Its specificity is unknown. Losses at the gene ends were 0 bases for V and 3 bases for J; bases not matched to a gene: 6. CDR3 length: 16 amino acids. The germline CDR1 and CDR2 sequences are SGHRS and YFSETQ. This record comes from a study of beta chain features in type 1 diabetes. Points from the study as a whole: Among patients with Type 1 diabetes, TCRB CDR3s were moderately but significantly shorter in every one of the four CD4+ subsets.

Reverse transcription of all isolated RNA meant that expressed TCRB transcripts were sequenced. Repertoires were generated with immunoSEQ multiplex PCR, while TCRdb's copy carries only in-frame clones and drops some. The data hold about 48,000 clones, with around 45% observed a single time. Donors underwent one heparinised blood draw, around 120 mL on average. A CD45RO/CCR7/CD25/CD127/CD95/CD27 panel sorted naive, central memory, regulatory and stem cell-like memory CD4+ cells. Purity exceeded 95% in all sorted populations. V is TRBV5-1 and J is TRBJ2-1; 7 nucleotides line up with TRBD2. The source is a man aged 30 to 45 with type 1 diabetes. Material: Tregs from blood. The DNA for the CDR3 is TGCGCCAGCAGCTTGGACGGTCTAGCGGTCTACAATGAGCAGTTCTTC. It codes for CASSLDGLAVYNEQFF.